One sample yielded the 32 T cell receptor beta chains listed below, sequenced in a study of cytomegalovirus exposure and HLA in healthy donors. Primers: 60 Vbeta forward and 13 Jbeta reverse. Some clones are missing from TCRdb's copy, which holds only in-frame ones; the method was immunoSEQ multiplex PCR. The sample lists about 130,000 clones, around 86% seen once, with 8.1% in the top ten. The specimen was PBMCs. These receptors originate from a woman aged 45-59 years in good health and CMV-seropositive.

The count of this clone is one. The gene calls are TRBV4-1 and TRBJ1-5; TRBD1 agrees at 7 bases. Germline V lookup: CDR1 MGHRA, CDR2 YSYEKL. V trimming: 4 bases; J trimming: 0 bases; junction bases outside the gene matches: 3. The CDR3 is 15 amino acids. The CDR3 protein is CASSRGQLSNQPQHF. In DNA form, the CDR3 reads TGCGCCAGCAGCCGGGGACAGCTTAGCAATCAGCCCCAGCATTTT.

The genes are TRBV25-1 and TRBJ2-1; 7 bases match TRBD2. Germline CDR1 MGHDK, CDR2 SYGVNS. The V segment lost 11 bases and the J segment 6 bases; nucleotides outside the gene matches: 10. The CDR3 has 13 residues. For the CDR3, the DNA is TGTGCCGGGGAGGGCGTAGATAGCAATGAGCAGTTCTTC. Encoded protein: CAGEGVDSNEQFF.

The chain recombines TRBV9 with TRBJ2-3, with 7 bases lining up with TRBD2. This CDR3 has 13 residues. In germline, CDR1 is SGDLS, CDR2 YYNGEE. V trimming: 3 bases; J trimming: 4 bases; junction bases outside the gene matches: 2. For the CDR3, the DNA is TGTGCCAGCAGCGCCGGGGGGTCAGATACGCAGTATTTT. Translation: CASSAGGSDTQYF.

This chain connects TRBV25-1 to TRBJ2-2; D might be TRBD1 (5 bases). This CDR3 spans 14 amino acids. Trimming pared 6 bases from V and 5 bases from J, leaving 13 bases between. Germline CDR1 MGHDK, CDR2 SYGVNS. CDR3 coding DNA: TGTGCCAGCAGCGATTACAGGCTTACCGGGGAGCTGTTTTTT. Amino acid sequence: CASSDYRLTGELFF.

DNA of the CDR3: TGTGCCTGGAGTGTACAAGGGACTAGCGGGGATGATACGCAGTATTTT. It is translated as CAWSVQGTSGDDTQYF. This chain connects TRBV30 to TRBJ2-3, with 13 nucleotides matching TRBD2. V lost 0 bases and J lost 6; bases outside the gene matches: 6. CDR3 length: 16 amino acids. The V gene's germline CDR1 is GTSNPN and CDR2 SVGIG (reference sequence).

The J gene is TRBJ1-4, the V gene TRBV9; D not certain. The CDR3 has 17 residues. Deletions cut 4 bases from V and 6 bases from J, with 22 bases between. Germline V CDR1 and CDR2: SGDLS, YYNGEE. The CDR3 nucleotides read TGTGCCAGCAGCCCCGGGGAGGATTTAGGTAGGGATGAAAAACTGTTTTTT. Amino acid sequence: CASSPGEDLGRDEKLFF.

This clone was counted a single time. This rearrangement joins TRBV28 to TRBJ1-5, with D hard to call. The V end lost 3 bases, the J end lost 2 bases, and 8 bases lay between the germline ends. The CDR3 runs to 14 residues. The V gene's germline CDR1 is MDHEN and CDR2 SYDVKM. CDR3 nucleotide sequence: TGTGCCAGCAGTTTTCGGGTTCGCAATCAGCCCCAGCATTTT. Translated: CASSFRVRNQPQHF. The complete variable domain, with remaining parts taken from reference TRBV28 and TRBJ1-5, reads DVKVTQSSRYLVKRTGEKVFLECVQDMDHENMFWYRQDPGLGLRLIYFSYDVKMKEKGDIPEGYSVSREKKERFSLILESASTNQTSMYLCASSFRVRNQPQHFGDGTRLSIL.

This clone is a singleton in its sample. The chain employs TRBV28 and TRBJ2-3; 7 bases line up with TRBD1. After removal of 3 bases from V and 3 bases from J, the junction contained 6 bases not matched to a gene. The CDR3 sequence is 15 residues long. Germline V CDR1 and CDR2: MDHEN, SYDVKM. The CDR3 spells CASSFTGAITDTQYF. The CDR3 DNA follows: TGTGCCAGCAGTTTCACAGGGGCGATTACAGATACGCAGTATTTT.

The chain is built from TRBV2 and TRBJ2-7, with 11 nucleotides matching TRBD2. After removal of 8 bases from V and 13 bases from J, the junction contained 16 bases not matched to a gene. The CDR3 is made up of 14 amino acids. Germline CDR1 SNHLY, CDR2 FYNNEI. The CDR3 DNA follows: TGTGCCAGCGATCCGGGACTAGCGGCAGTAAGACCTTACTTC. Its protein is CASDPGLAAVRPYF. The full variable domain, rest sourced from reference TRBV2 and TRBJ2-7, is EPEVTQTPSHQVTQMGQEVILRCVPISNHLYFYWYRQILGQKVEFLVSFYNNEISEKSEIFDDQFSVERPDGSNFTLKIRSTKLEDSAMYFCASDPGLAAVRPYFGPGTRLTVT.

The chain combines TRBV5-1 with TRBJ2-5; TRBD2 matches 11 bases. The CDR3 sequence is 15 residues long. CDR1 and CDR2 from the germline V gene are SGHRS and YFSETQ. J gave up 3 bases and V 0 bases, and 1 base lay outside the gene matches. The CDR3 DNA follows: TGCGCCAGCAGCTTGGAACTAGCGGGAGAAGAGACCCAGTACTTC. It encodes CASSLELAGEETQYF.

V and J are TRBV6-4 and TRBJ2-7, with 9 bases fitting TRBD1. The CDR3 runs 13 residues. The J segment lost 7 bases and the V segment lost 4 bases, leaving 5 bases of the junction unmatched. The germline gives CDR1 MRHNA, CDR2 SNTAGT. In DNA form, the CDR3 reads TGTGCCAGCAGTGTGACAGGGGGTGGGGAGCAGTACTTC. This codes for CASSVTGGGEQYF.

About this clone: Distinct nucleotide sequences in the sample also encode this CDR3. J is TRBJ2-1 and V is TRBV27; 7 positions agree with TRBD1. This CDR3 is 15 amino acids long. The germline gives CDR1 MNHEY, CDR2 SMNVEV (reference sequence). Trimming cost V 5 bases and J 10 bases; bases outside gene matches: 14. CDR3 bases: TGTGCCAGCAGTCAGCCGGGACAGCATGTCATGGAGCAGTTCTTC. Translation gives CASSQPGQHVMEQFF.

The rearrangement uses TRBV11-2 and TRBJ2-7, with a tentative D call TRBD1 (5 bases). There are 13 residues in the CDR3. V lost 5 bases, J lost 1 base, and 9 bases lay in between. Germline assignment: CDR1 SGHAT and CDR2 FQNNGV. In DNA form, the CDR3 reads TGTGCCAGCAGCGGAGACAGTTCCTACGAGCAGTACTTC. It yields the protein CASSGDSSYEQYF.

The chain employs TRBV7-9 and TRBJ1-5; no reliable D call. This CDR3 has 13 amino acids. Per germline, CDR1 SEHNR and CDR2 FQNEAQ (reference sequence). Trimming removed 4 bases from V and 6 bases from J, with 10 bases in between. The CDR3 region has the DNA TGTGCCAGCAGCTCGCGGGAAGGTCAGCCCCAGCATTTT. Amino acids: CASSSREGQPQHF.

This CDR3 is CSVVVSSNTIYF. The CDR3 bases are TGCAGCGTTGTAGTATCGTCGAACACCATATATTTT. The rearrangement links TRBV29-1 to TRBJ1-3; D is uncertain. The CDR3 has 12 amino acids. Trimming removed 4 bases from V and 7 bases from J, with 11 bases in between. The germline CDR1 and CDR2 sequences are SQVTM and ANQGSEA. The whole variable domain, filled in from reference TRBV29-1 and TRBJ1-3, reads SAVISQKPSRDICQRGTSLTIQCQVDSQVTMMFWYRQQPGQSLTLIATANQGSEATYESGFVIDKFPISRPNLTFSTLTVSNMSPEDSSIYLCSVVVSSNTIYFGEGSWLTVV.

The CDR3 protein is CASNLYPGQGVDGYTF. The CDR3 DNA follows: TGTGCCAGCAATCTTTACCCGGGACAGGGAGTGGATGGCTACACCTTC. The J gene is TRBJ1-2, the V gene TRBV2, with 9 bases that match TRBD1. Germline V lookup: CDR1 SNHLY, CDR2 FYNNEI. Germline trimming cut 7 bases from V and 6 bases from J; bases unmatched to any gene: 15. CDR3 length: 16 residues.

The rearrangement uses TRBV7-3 and TRBJ2-1; possible D gene TRBD2, 5 bases. CDR1 SGHTA and CDR2 FQGTGA come from the germline V gene. The V end was cut by 8 bases, the J end by 0 bases, with 14 bases between. The CDR3 sequence is 15 residues long. The CDR3 reads CASESGLSSYNEQFF. In DNA, the CDR3 is TGTGCCAGCGAGAGCGGTTTGAGCTCCTACAATGAGCAGTTCTTC.

This chain joins TRBV25-1 and TRBJ1-6; TRBD1 agrees at 7 bases. V lost 2 bases, J lost 6 bases, and 7 bases stayed unmatched. CDR1 and CDR2 from the germline V gene are MGHDK and SYGVNS. The CDR3 runs 16 residues. The chain's CDR3 is CASSEPLTGINSPLHF. The CDR3 nucleotides read TGTGCCAGCAGTGAACCCCTGACAGGGATTAATTCACCCCTCCACTTT.

This clone was counted a few times. The V and J genes are TRBV4-3 and TRBJ1-3; D not resolved. Trimming shortened V by 0 bases and J by 6 bases, and 12 bases separated the two germline ends. The CDR3 runs 15 residues. Germline loops: CDR1 LGHNA, CDR2 YSLEER. The CDR3 region is CASSQDEGTENTIYF. In DNA form, the CDR3 reads TGCGCCAGCAGCCAAGATGAGGGCACGGAAAACACCATATATTTT.

The gene calls are TRBV9 and TRBJ2-7; D gene uncertain. CDR3 size: 15 residues. Germline V gene sequence: CDR1 SGDLS, CDR2 YYNGEE. Trimming took off 0 bases at V and 6 bases at J, with 16 bases between the two ends. Here the CDR3 DNA reads TGTGCCAGCAGCGTAGTACCCGAACTCCGGTCCGAGCAGTACTTC. Protein: CASSVVPELRSEQYF.

In DNA, the CDR3 is TGTGCCACCAGCAGAGATCAGCGGAGCAATCAGCCCCAGCATTTT. The encoded protein is CATSRDQRSNQPQHF. This chain uses TRBV15 with TRBJ1-5; no clear D. V was trimmed by 0 bases and J by 1 base, leaving 7 bases between them. The V gene's germline CDR1 is LNHNV and CDR2 YYDKDF (reference sequence). CDR3 length: 15 amino acids.

The chain carries TRBV29-1 and TRBJ2-1; D is perhaps TRBD2 (5 bases). The germline V and J ends were trimmed by 3 bases and 3 bases, with 12 bases remaining between them. This CDR3 is 14 amino acids long. In germline, CDR1 is SQVTM, CDR2 ANQGSEA. The CDR3 spells CSVDRGGGYNEQFF. CDR3 nucleotide sequence: TGCAGCGTTGATCGGGGTGGTGGCTACAATGAGCAGTTCTTC.

This chain connects TRBV7-9 to TRBJ2-7; D may be TRBD1 (6 bases). V lost 4 bases and J 3 bases, leaving 28 bases between the germline ends. The V gene's germline CDR1 is SEHNR and CDR2 FQNEAQ (reference sequence). The CDR3 has 19 amino acids. The CDR3 nucleotides read TGTGCCAGCAGCTCGACCCTAGGGACAAGACAAACCGCCATCTACGAGCAGTACTTC. Translating gives CASSSTLGTRQTAIYEQYF.

This chain links TRBV6-1 with TRBJ2-1; D gene uncertain. CDR3 length: 12 residues. Trimming left V 6 bases short and J 4 bases short, with 7 bases between. CDR1 MNHNS and CDR2 SASEGT come from the germline V gene. The CDR3 region is CASSNTYNEQFF. The CDR3 region has the DNA TGTGCCAGCAGCAACACGTACAATGAGCAGTTCTTC.

In regard to this clone: Given the absence of the conserved phenylalanine or tryptophan at the CDR3 end, a read error is likely. The chain joins TRBV5-1 to TRBJ2-7; perhaps TRBD2 as D (7 bases). Germline V CDR1 and CDR2: SGHRS, YFSETQ. CDR3 length: 16 residues. With 1 base removed from V and 6 bases from J, the gap between germline ends came to 20 bases. CDR3 in amino acids: CASSLLLGGGGGEQYL. The DNA of the CDR3 is TGCGCCAGCAGCTTGCTGTTAGGGGGAGGGGGAGGCGAGCAGTACCTC.

The chain is built from TRBV5-1 and TRBJ2-1, with 8 positions matching TRBD2. V shed 2 bases, J shed 0 bases, and the junction held 22 bases outside the gene matches. The CDR3 contains 22 residues. Germline V CDR1 and CDR2: SGHRS, YFSETQ. The CDR3 spells CASSFNTLPGTSGASSYNEQFF. The CDR3 DNA follows: TGCGCCAGCAGCTTCAACACCCTCCCCGGCACTAGCGGCGCAAGCTCCTACAATGAGCAGTTCTTC.

This sequence joins TRBV28 and TRBJ2-3; a weak D match, TRBD1 (6 bases). From germline, CDR1 is MDHEN and CDR2 SYDVKM. The CDR3 extends over 16 amino acids. V lost 2 bases to trimming and J lost 0 bases, with 12 bases between them. Written as DNA, the CDR3 is TGTGCCAGCAGTTTAGGAACAGGGTGGAGCACAGATACGCAGTATTTT. Protein: CASSLGTGWSTDTQYF.

This clone was seen just once. CDR3 in amino acids: CASSLGPGNYGYTF. The CDR3 nucleotides read TGTGCCAGCAGCTTAGGTCCGGGTAACTATGGCTACACCTTC. The chain uses TRBV11-2 and TRBJ1-2, with D unclear. Germline CDR1 reads SGHAT; CDR2 reads FQNNGV. CDR3 length: 14 amino acids. Trimming left V 1 base short and J 1 base short, with 7 bases between. Full variable domain (remainder filled in from reference TRBV11-2 and TRBJ1-2): EAGVAQSPRYKIIEKRQSVAFWCNPISGHATLYWYQQILGQGPKLLIQFQNNGVVDDSQLPKDRFSAERLKGVDSTLKIQPAKLEDSAVYLCASSLGPGNYGYTFGSGTRLTVV.

This rearrangement joins TRBV9 to TRBJ1-2; weak D call: TRBD1 (5 bases). CDR3 length equals 13 residues. Germline CDR1 and CDR2: SGDLS and YYNGEE. Trimming removed 4 bases at V and 5 bases at J, with 12 bases between. DNA of the CDR3: TGTGCCAGCAGCATATCAGGGCTTTATGGCTACACCTTC. Protein product: CASSISGLYGYTF.

The chain recombines TRBV28 with TRBJ1-5; 9 nucleotides match TRBD1. Germline loops: CDR1 MDHEN, CDR2 SYDVKM. The CDR3 extends over 14 amino acids. With V trimmed by 5 bases and J by 5 bases, 4 bases remained unmatched. The CDR3 sequence is CASSPGTGHQPQHF. The CDR3 DNA is TGTGCCAGCAGTCCCGGGACAGGGCATCAGCCCCAGCATTTT.

This sequence joins TRBV4-3 and TRBJ2-7; possible D gene TRBD1, 5 bases. CDR3 length equals 16 residues. In germline, CDR1 is LGHNA, CDR2 YSLEER. Trimming took 0 bases from V and 5 from J, leaving 17 bases between them. The CDR3 is CASSQDEAGKRHEQYF. In DNA, the CDR3 is TGCGCCAGCAGCCAAGACGAGGCAGGGAAAAGACACGAGCAGTACTTC.

The chain uses TRBV19 and TRBJ2-5; maybe TRBD2 (6 bases). CDR1 is LNHDA, CDR2 SQIVND, per germline (reference sequence). This CDR3 spans 16 amino acids. Trimming stripped 0 bases from V and 5 bases from J, with 16 bases between. The CDR3 here is CASSIDFIGGRETQYF. The CDR3 coding sequence is TGTGCCAGTAGTATAGACTTCATCGGGGGTAGGGAGACCCAGTACTTC.